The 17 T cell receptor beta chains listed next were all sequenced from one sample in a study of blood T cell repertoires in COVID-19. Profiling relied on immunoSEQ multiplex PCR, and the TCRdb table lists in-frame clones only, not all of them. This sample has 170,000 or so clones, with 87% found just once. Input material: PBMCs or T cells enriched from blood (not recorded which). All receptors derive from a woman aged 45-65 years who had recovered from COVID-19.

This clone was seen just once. CDR3 residues: CASRVYQGAYDEQFF. CDR3 nucleotides: TGTGCCAGCAGGGTCTATCAGGGGGCATATGATGAGCAGTTCTTC. The genes are TRBV11-1 and TRBJ2-1, with 8 positions matching TRBD1. Germline assignment: CDR1 SGHAT and CDR2 FQDESV (reference sequence). This CDR3 has 15 residues. V shed 6 bases, J shed 8 bases, and the junction held 12 bases outside the gene matches.

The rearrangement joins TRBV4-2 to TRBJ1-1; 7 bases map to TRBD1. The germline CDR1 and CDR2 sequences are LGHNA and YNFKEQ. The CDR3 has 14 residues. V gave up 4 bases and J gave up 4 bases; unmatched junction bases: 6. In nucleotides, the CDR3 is TGTGCCAGCAGCCTTCGACAGGGCGGCACTGAAGCTTTCTTT. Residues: CASSLRQGGTEAFF.

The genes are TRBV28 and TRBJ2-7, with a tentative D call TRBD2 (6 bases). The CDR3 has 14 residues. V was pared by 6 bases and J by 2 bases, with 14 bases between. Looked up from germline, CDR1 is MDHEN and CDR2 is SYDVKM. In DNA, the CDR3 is TGTGCCAGCAGCCGGGGGTCCAACCCCTACGAGCAGTACTTC. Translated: CASSRGSNPYEQYF.

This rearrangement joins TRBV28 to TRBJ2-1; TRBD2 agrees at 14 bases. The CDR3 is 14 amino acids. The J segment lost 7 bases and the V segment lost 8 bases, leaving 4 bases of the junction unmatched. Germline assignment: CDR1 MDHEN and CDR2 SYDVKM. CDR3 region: CASWGLAGVNEQFF. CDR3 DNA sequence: TGTGCCAGCTGGGGACTAGCGGGAGTGAATGAGCAGTTCTTC.

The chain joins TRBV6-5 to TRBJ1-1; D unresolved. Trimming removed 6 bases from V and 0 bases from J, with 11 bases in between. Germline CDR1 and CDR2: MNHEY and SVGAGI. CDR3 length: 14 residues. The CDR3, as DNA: TGTGCCAGCAGGGTTAGAGGGCTGAACACTGAAGCTTTCTTT. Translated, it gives CASRVRGLNTEAFF.

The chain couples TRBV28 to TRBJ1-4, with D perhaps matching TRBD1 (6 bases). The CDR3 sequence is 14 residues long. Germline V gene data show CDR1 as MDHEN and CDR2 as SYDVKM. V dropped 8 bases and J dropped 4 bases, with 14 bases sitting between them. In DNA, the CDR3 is TGTGCCAGCGGGAGACAGGCCGGTAATGAAAAACTGTTTTTT. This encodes CASGRQAGNEKLFF. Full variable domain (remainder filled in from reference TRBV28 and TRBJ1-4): DVKVTQSSRYLVKRTGEKVFLECVQDMDHENMFWYRQDPGLGLRLIYFSYDVKMKEKGDIPEGYSVSREKKERFSLILESASTNQTSMYLCASGRQAGNEKLFFGSGTQLSVL.

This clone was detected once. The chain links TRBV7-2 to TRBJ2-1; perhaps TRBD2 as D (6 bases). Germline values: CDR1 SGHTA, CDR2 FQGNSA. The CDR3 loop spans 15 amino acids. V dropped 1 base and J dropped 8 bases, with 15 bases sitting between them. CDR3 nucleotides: TGTGCCAGCAGCTTAGGGCGGGGTAGTATGGATGAGCAGTTCTTC. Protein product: CASSLGRGSMDEQFF.

The chain's CDR3 is CASSLSGTNEKLFF. CDR3 DNA: TGTGCCAGCAGCTTATCAGGAACTAATGAAAAACTGTTTTTT. The chain couples TRBV7-9 to TRBJ1-4, with D unclear. V was trimmed by 2 bases and J by 1 base, leaving 5 bases between them. Germline CDR1 SEHNR, CDR2 FQNEAQ (reference sequence). The CDR3 extends over 14 amino acids. The full variable domain, completed using reference TRBV7-9 and TRBJ1-4, is DTGVSQNPRHKITKRGQNVTFRCDPISEHNRLYWYRQTLGQGPEFLTYFQNEAQLEKSRLLSDRFSAERPKGSFSTLEIQRTEQGDSAMYLCASSLSGTNEKLFFGSGTQLSVL.

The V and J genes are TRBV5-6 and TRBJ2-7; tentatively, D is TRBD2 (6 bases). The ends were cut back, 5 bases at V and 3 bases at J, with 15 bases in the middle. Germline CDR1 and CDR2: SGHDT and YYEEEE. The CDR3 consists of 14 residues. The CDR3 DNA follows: TGTGCCAGCAGAAAACGGGGGTCACACTACGAGCAGTACTTC. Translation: CASRKRGSHYEQYF.

CDR3 protein: CASSQQVGPNEKLFF. The CDR3 region has the DNA TGTGCCAGTAGCCAACAGGTGGGGCCTAATGAAAAACTGTTTTTT. The genes are TRBV19 and TRBJ1-4; weak D call: TRBD1 (5 bases). Looked up from germline, CDR1 is LNHDA and CDR2 is SQIVND (reference sequence). The CDR3 has 15 residues. V was trimmed by 6 bases and J by 3 bases, leaving 14 bases between them.

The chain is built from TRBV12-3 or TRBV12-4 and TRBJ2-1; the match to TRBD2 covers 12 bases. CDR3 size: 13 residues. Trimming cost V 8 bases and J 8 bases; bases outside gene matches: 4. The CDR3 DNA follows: TGTGCCAGCCTAGCGGGAGGGAGGGATGAGCAGTTCTTC. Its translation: CASLAGGRDEQFF.

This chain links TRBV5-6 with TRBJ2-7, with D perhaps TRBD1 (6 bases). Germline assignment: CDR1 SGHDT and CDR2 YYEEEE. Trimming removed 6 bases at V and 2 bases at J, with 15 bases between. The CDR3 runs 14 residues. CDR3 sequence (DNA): TGTGCCAGCACCAGGGGCCGACGTCCCTACGAGCAGTACTTC. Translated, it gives CASTRGRRPYEQYF. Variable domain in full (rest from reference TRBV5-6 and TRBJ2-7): DAGVTQSPTHLIKTRGQQVTLRCSPKSGHDTVSWYQQALGQGPQFIFQYYEEEERQRGNFPDRFSGHQFPNYSSELNVNALLLGDSALYLCASTRGRRPYEQYFGPGTRLTVT.

For the CDR3, the DNA is TGTGCCACCAGCAGAGATTTAGCGGGAGGTGGAGATACGCAGTATTTT. Its translation: CATSRDLAGGGDTQYF. V and J are TRBV15 and TRBJ2-3; 10 bases are a match to TRBD2. V was clipped by 0 bases and J by 5 bases; unmatched bases: 5. Per the germline V gene, CDR1 is LNHNV and CDR2 is YYDKDF (reference sequence). CDR3 size: 16 residues.

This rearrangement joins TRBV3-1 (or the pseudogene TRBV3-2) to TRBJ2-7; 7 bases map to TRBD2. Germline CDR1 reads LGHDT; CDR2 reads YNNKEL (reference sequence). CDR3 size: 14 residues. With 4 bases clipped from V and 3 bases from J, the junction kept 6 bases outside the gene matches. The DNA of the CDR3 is TGTGCCAGCAGCCTTACCGGGACTATCTACGAGCAGTACTTC. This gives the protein CASSLTGTIYEQYF.

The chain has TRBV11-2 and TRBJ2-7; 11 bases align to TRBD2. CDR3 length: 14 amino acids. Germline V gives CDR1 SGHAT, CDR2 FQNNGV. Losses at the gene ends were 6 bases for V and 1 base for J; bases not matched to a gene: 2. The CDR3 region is CASSRTSGSYEQYF. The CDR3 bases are TGTGCCAGCAGTCGGACTAGCGGGTCCTACGAGCAGTACTTC.

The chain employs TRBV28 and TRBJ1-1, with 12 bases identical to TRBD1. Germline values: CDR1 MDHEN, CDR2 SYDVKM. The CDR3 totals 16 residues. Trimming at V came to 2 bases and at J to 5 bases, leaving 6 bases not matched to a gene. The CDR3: CASSLGDRGLWTEAFF. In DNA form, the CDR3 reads TGTGCCAGCAGTTTAGGGGACAGGGGGCTGTGGACTGAAGCTTTCTTT.

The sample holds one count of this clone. The CDR3 reads CASSFREAEAFF. CDR3 DNA: TGTGCCAGCAGCTTCAGGGAGGCTGAAGCTTTCTTT. This chain links TRBV13 with TRBJ1-1; a weak D match, TRBD1 (5 bases). The CDR3 length is 12 residues. Germline V gives CDR1 PRHDT, CDR2 FYEKMQ (reference sequence). Trimming took 3 bases from V and 6 from J, leaving 8 bases between them. Filled out from reference TRBV13 and TRBJ1-1, the complete variable domain reads AAGVIQSPRHLIKEKRETATLKCYPIPRHDTVYWYQQGPGQDPQFLISFYEKMQSDKGSIPDRFSAQQFSDYHSELNMSSLELGDSALYFCASSFREAEAFFGQGTRLTVV.